These T cell receptor beta chains were read from a single sample in a study of shared clonotypes between healthy human individuals. The table came from immunoSEQ multiplex PCR; TCRdb's copy has only in-frame clones and leaves some out. The data show around 2.1 million clones, 90% to 95% seen once. The sample taken for sequencing was naive CD8+ T cells from PBMCs. Every receptor here comes from a man aged 18 to 30 in good health. Some clones in this sample may be carry-over from other donors' samples. Both conserved end residues are part of each CDR3. The D gene is left open where the match is weak. The size of a clone is reported for some rows only, either as once, few or many, or as a class for expanded clones.

>TRBV27|.|.|TRBJ1-1
CASSVLNGPEAFF
TGTGCCAGCAGTGTATTGAATGGGCCTGAAGCTTTCTTT
>TRBV27|.|TRBD2|TRBJ2-7
CASSLATSVGSYEQYF
TGTGCCAGCAGTTTAGCAACTAGCGTTGGCTCCTACGAGCAGTACTTC
>TRBV7-9|.|TRBD2|TRBJ2-5
CASSRQGGIAGASETQYF
TGTGCCAGCAGCCGACAGGGAGGGATAGCGGGAGCTTCGGAGACCCAGTACTTC
>TRBV28|.|.|TRBJ2-7
CASSLAPRDGTYEQYF
TGTGCCAGCAGTTTAGCCCCCCGGGACGGAACCTACGAGCAGTACTTC
>TRBV6-1|.|.|TRBJ1-5
CASLNRAYSNQPQHF
TGTGCCAGCCTCAACAGGGCTTATAGCAATCAGCCCCAGCATTTT
>TRBV9|.|.|TRBJ2-4
CASSVRGTSTNIQYF
TGTGCCAGCAGCGTACGGGGGACCAGTACAAACATTCAGTACTTC
>TRBV4-1|once|.|TRBJ2-3
CASSQATSGSRDTQYF
TGCGCCAGCAGCCAAGCGACATCCGGTAGTAGGGATACGCAGTATTTT
>TRBV6-6|.|TRBD2|TRBJ2-1
CARYRREGYNEQFF
TGTGCCAGATATCGGCGGGAGGGCTACAATGAGCAGTTCTTC
>TRBV28|.|.|TRBJ1-5
CASSPRVGGNQPQHF
TGTGCCAGCAGTCCCCGGGTTGGTGGGAATCAGCCCCAGCATTTT
>TRBV5-5|.|.|TRBJ2-3
CASSPSPDTQYF
TGTGCCAGCAGCCCGAGCCCAGATACGCAGTATTTT
>TRBV28|.|TRBD1|TRBJ1-3
CASSTQGEEGGNTIYF
TGTGCCAGCAGTACACAGGGGGAAGAAGGTGGAAACACCATATATTTT
>TRBV30|.|TRBD2|TRBJ2-2
CAWSGGDGGRSTGELFF
TGTGCCTGGAGTGGGGGAGACGGCGGGAGATCAACCGGGGAGCTGTTTTTT
>TRBV4-1|.|.|TRBJ2-2
CASSPTDGEAGELFF
TGCGCCAGCAGCCCGACGGACGGAGAAGCCGGGGAGCTGTTTTTT
>TRBV6-5|.|TRBD2|TRBJ2-7
CASSYGTSGLYEQYF
TGTGCCAGCAGTTACGGGACTAGCGGACTTTACGAGCAGTACTTC
>TRBV5-5|.|.|TRBJ2-7
CASSLDRPGVYEQYF
TGTGCCAGCAGCCTGGACCGCCCGGGGGTCTACGAGCAGTACTTC
>TRBV29-1|.|.|TRBJ2-5
CSVLIQETQYF
TGCAGCGTGCTAATTCAAGAGACCCAGTACTTC
>TRBV4-1|.|TRBD2|TRBJ2-1
CASSQDWRLASHEQFF
TGCGCCAGCAGCCAAGATTGGAGACTAGCGTCCCATGAGCAGTTCTTC
>TRBV28|.|TRBD2|TRBJ2-2
CASSLEGLAGTGELFF
TGTGCCAGCAGTTTGGAGGGACTAGCGGGCACCGGGGAGCTGTTTTTT
>TRBV18|.|.|TRBJ2-6
CASSLGPLSSGPSSGANVLTF
TGTGCCAGCTCACTCGGGCCCCTGTCCAGTGGACCAAGCTCTGGGGCCAACGTCCTGACTTTC
>TRBV4-1|.|.|TRBJ1-4
CASSRNSGNEKLFF
TGCGCCAGCAGCCGCAACAGCGGGAATGAAAAACTGTTTTTT
>TRBV5-8|.|.|TRBJ2-5
CASRDWVETQYF
TGTGCCAGCAGGGATTGGGTAGAGACCCAGTACTTC
>TRBV5-6|.|.|TRBJ1-5
CASSFGGNQPQHF
TGTGCCAGCAGCTTTGGCGGGAATCAGCCCCAGCATTTT
>TRBV5-6|.|TRBD1|TRBJ1-6
CASSYGQGGTPLHF
TGTGCCAGCAGCTACGGACAGGGAGGAACACCCCTCCACTTT
>TRBV10-3|.|.|TRBJ2-3
CAIRAEGGDTQYF
TGTGCCATCAGAGCCGAAGGGGGAGATACGCAGTATTTT
>TRBV4-2|.|TRBD2|TRBJ2-7
CASSHTGTSDEQYF
TGTGCCAGCAGCCACACCGGGACTAGCGACGAGCAGTACTTC
>TRBV28|.|.|TRBJ2-7
CASSLLGSGYEQYF
TGTGCCAGCAGTTTATTAGGTTCGGGCTACGAGCAGTACTTC
>TRBV6-6|.|TRBD1|TRBJ2-7
CASSYLRDSHRRWYF
TGTGCCAGCAGTTACCTCCGGGACAGTCACCGACGGTGGTACTTC
>TRBV27|.|.|TRBJ2-7
CASKGGDYEQYF
TGTGCCAGCAAGGGCGGTGACTACGAGCAGTACTTC
>TRBV29-1|.|TRBD1|TRBJ2-1
CSHRQGAFYNEQFF
TGCAGCCACCGACAGGGGGCTTTCTACAATGAGCAGTTCTTC
>TRBV7-9|once|TRBD1|TRBJ1-2
CASSPLPTGQPRDGYTF
TGTGCCAGCAGCCCCCTCCCCACGGGACAGCCCCGCGATGGCTACACCTTC
>TRBV9|.|.|TRBJ2-7
CASSVDLSSYEQYF
TGTGCCAGCAGCGTTGACCTCAGCTCCTACGAGCAGTACTTC
>TRBV29-1|.|TRBD2|TRBJ2-1
CSTPSGISYNEQFF
TGCAGCACCCCTAGCGGGATCTCCTACAATGAGCAGTTCTTC
>TRBV9|.|.|TRBJ1-1
CASSISGANTEAFF
TGTGCCAGCAGCATCTCCGGGGCGAACACTGAAGCTTTCTTT
>TRBV5-4|.|.|TRBJ1-2
CASSSLGASVYGYTF
TGTGCCAGCAGCTCCCTAGGGGCAAGCGTCTATGGCTACACCTTC
>TRBV11-2|.|.|TRBJ2-7
CASSFRVHYEQYF
TGTGCCAGCAGCTTTCGCGTACACTACGAGCAGTACTTC
>TRBV9|.|TRBD2|TRBJ2-3
CASSVVPSGGDTQYF
TGTGCCAGCAGCGTAGTGCCTAGCGGGGGAGATACGCAGTATTTT
>TRBV11-2|.|TRBD2|TRBJ2-7
CASKIGEGFYEQYF
TGTGCCAGCAAGATCGGGGAGGGCTTCTACGAGCAGTACTTC
>TRBV11-1|.|.|TRBJ2-7
CASSLVPSPLEQYF
TGTGCCAGCAGCTTAGTACCCTCGCCGCTTGAGCAGTACTTC
>TRBV2|.|TRBD2|TRBJ2-7
CASSESGLAGYYEQYF
TGTGCCAGCAGTGAATCAGGACTAGCGGGATACTACGAGCAGTACTTC
>TRBV28|.|TRBD1|TRBJ1-2
CASSFVTGVNYGYTF
TGTGCCAGCAGTTTTGTAACAGGGGTTAACTATGGCTACACCTTC
>TRBV4-1|.|.|TRBJ2-3
CASSQGGTQYF
TGCGCCAGCAGCCAAGGCGGTACGCAGTATTTT
>TRBV28|.|TRBD2|TRBJ2-7
CASSLSGRAYYEQYF
TGTGCCAGCAGTCTCAGCGGGAGGGCCTACTACGAGCAGTACTTC
>TRBV6-1|.|.|TRBJ2-7
CASSEVLRQGGTYEQYF
TGTGCCAGCAGTGAAGTCTTACGGCAGGGAGGAACCTACGAGCAGTACTTC
>TRBV9|.|.|TRBJ1-5
CASSVEDGNQPQHF
TGTGCCAGCAGCGTAGAGGACGGGAATCAGCCCCAGCATTTT
>TRBV29-1|.|TRBD2|TRBJ2-1
CSVLGTSSYNEQFF
TGCAGCGTCCTGGGGACTAGCAGCTACAATGAGCAGTTCTTC
>TRBV9|.|.|TRBJ2-1
CASSVSTSESYNEQFF
TGTGCCAGCAGCGTATCGACTAGTGAATCCTACAATGAGCAGTTCTTC
>TRBV27|.|TRBD2|TRBJ2-3
CASRIGAGGGPDTQYF
TGTGCCAGCAGGATTGGAGCGGGAGGTGGTCCAGATACGCAGTATTTT
>TRBV27|.|.|TRBJ2-7
CASSLLSRGEQYF
TGTGCCAGCAGTTTATTGAGCCGTGGCGAGCAGTACTTC
>TRBV9|.|.|TRBJ2-5
CASSVLGSQETQYF
TGTGCCAGCAGCGTATTGGGCAGCCAAGAGACCCAGTACTTC
>TRBV6-1|.|.|TRBJ2-1
CASSEWGSGNEQFF
TGTGCCAGCAGTGAATGGGGGAGTGGCAATGAGCAGTTCTTC
>TRBV27|.|.|TRBJ2-7
CASSWRTNYEQYF
TGTGCCAGCAGTTGGCGCACAAACTACGAGCAGTACTTC
>TRBV28|.|.|TRBJ1-2
CASSLEQLGRDGYTF
TGTGCCAGCAGTTTGGAACAACTAGGGAGGGATGGCTACACCTTC
>TRBV30|.|.|TRBJ1-4
CAWSLTRAPDEKLFF
TGTGCCTGGAGCTTAACCCGGGCCCCAGATGAAAAACTGTTTTTT
>TRBV27|.|.|TRBJ1-2
CATRTGVDYGYTF
TGTGCCACCAGAACCGGGGTTGACTATGGCTACACCTTC
>TRBV28|once|.|TRBJ2-5
CASSVEGAEETQYF
TGTGCCAGCAGTGTCGAAGGGGCAGAAGAGACCCAGTACTTC